Below are 17 T cell receptor beta chains sequenced from a single sample in a study of blood T cell repertoires in COVID-19. Clones were read by immunoSEQ multiplex PCR, and TCRdb kept only the in-frame ones, dropping some. The sample carries 70,000 to 95,000 clones, approximately 80% recorded once. Sample: peripheral blood. All receptors derive from a human donor in a cohort sampled during active COVID-19.

This chain uses TRBV9 with TRBJ2-1, with 7 bases identical to TRBD1. CDR1 and CDR2 from the germline V gene are SGDLS and YYNGEE. CDR3 size: 16 residues. Trimming at V came to 2 bases and at J to 9 bases, leaving 14 bases not matched to a gene. This chain's CDR3 is CASSVSTGQLLGEQFF. The DNA of the CDR3 is TGTGCCAGCAGCGTTTCGACGGGACAGCTTTTGGGTGAGCAGTTCTTC.

This sequence joins TRBV10-2 and TRBJ1-1; D call uncertain. CDR1 and CDR2 from the germline V gene are WSHSY and SAAADI. V lost 3 bases and J lost 3, with 11 bases in between. The CDR3 is made up of 14 amino acids. The DNA of the CDR3 is TGCGCCAGCAGTGACCGAGGACTAGACACTGAAGCTTTCTTT. Translating gives CASSDRGLDTEAFF.

The chain joins TRBV6-5 to TRBJ1-2; maybe TRBD1 (5 bases). Germline V gene lookup returns CDR1 MNHEY and CDR2 SVGAGI. The CDR3 spans 15 residues. The germline V and J ends were trimmed by 3 bases and 4 bases, with 15 bases remaining between them. The CDR3 is CASSYRKGALYGYTF. The CDR3 DNA sequence: TGTGCCAGCAGTTATCGAAAAGGGGCTCTCTATGGCTACACCTTC.

The V call is TRBV6-6, the J call TRBJ2-1; 8 bases fit TRBD2. V dropped 7 bases and J dropped 9; count of bases not matched to a gene: 14. Germline loops: CDR1 MNHNY, CDR2 SVGAGI (reference sequence). CDR3 length equals 15 residues. The CDR3 sequence is CASTDTLGLGGEQFF. The DNA of the CDR3 is TGTGCCAGCACTGATACCCTGGGACTAGGCGGTGAGCAGTTCTTC.

The rearrangement joins TRBV27 to TRBJ2-7; D not certain. This CDR3 is 14 amino acids long. Germline V gene lookup returns CDR1 MNHEY and CDR2 SMNVEV (reference sequence). Trimming left V 2 bases short and J 3 bases short, with 11 bases between. The CDR3 DNA sequence: TGTGCCAGCAGTTTAACTCCCCTCTACTACGAGCAGTACTTC. It codes for CASSLTPLYYEQYF.

This clone was seen many times. This rearrangement joins TRBV6-1 to TRBJ2-1; 8 nucleotides align to TRBD1. The CDR3 sequence is 15 residues long. Germline V lookup: CDR1 MNHNS, CDR2 SASEGT. Losses at the gene ends were 1 base for V and 7 bases for J; bases not matched to a gene: 6. The CDR3 nucleotides read TGTGCCAGCAGTGAAGTTCCCCAGGGGGCTAATGAGCAGTTCTTC. This gives the protein CASSEVPQGANEQFF.

The chain has TRBV13 and TRBJ2-1; 12 positions match TRBD2. Germline V CDR1 and CDR2: PRHDT, FYEKMQ (reference sequence). CDR3 length equals 17 residues. The V and J ends lost 5 bases and 8 bases, in that order; junction bases with no gene match: 13. The CDR3 nucleotides read TGTGCCAGCAGCCAAAGAAGACCGGGACTAGCGGGCTATGAGCAGTTCTTC. This codes for CASSQRRPGLAGYEQFF.

This chain uses TRBV9 with TRBJ2-7; 9 nucleotides agree with TRBD1. In germline, CDR1 is SGDLS, CDR2 YYNGEE. The V segment lost 0 bases and the J segment 2 bases; nucleotides outside the gene matches: 6. The CDR3 length is 16 residues. CDR3 amino acids: CASSVGGGTGPYEQYF. Here the CDR3 DNA reads TGTGCCAGCAGCGTAGGGGGAGGGACAGGGCCCTACGAGCAGTACTTC.

The chain couples TRBV7-2 to TRBJ2-2; the match to TRBD2 covers 7 bases. The ends lost 7 bases at V and 0 bases at J; junction bases unmatched: 11. The germline CDR1 and CDR2 sequences are SGHTA and FQGNSA. CDR3 length: 17 amino acids. CDR3 sequence reads: CASILWVGLPNTGELFF. CDR3 sequence (DNA): TGTGCCAGCATCCTCTGGGTGGGACTACCGAACACCGGGGAGCTGTTTTTT.

The chain has TRBV6-2 or TRBV6-3 and TRBJ2-1, with TRBD2 identical over 8 bases. This CDR3 has 16 amino acids. Per the germline V gene, CDR1 is MNHEY and CDR2 is SVGEGT. J lost 4 bases, V lost 6 bases, and 11 bases had no gene match. CDR3 in amino acids: CASSSREGGNYNEQFF. CDR3 coding DNA: TGTGCCAGCAGCTCCCGGGAGGGGGGGAATTACAATGAGCAGTTCTTC.

This chain links TRBV27 with TRBJ2-7; 10 nucleotides line up with TRBD2. The CDR3 totals 19 residues. V gave up 5 bases and J gave up 3 bases; unmatched junction bases: 19. Per germline, CDR1 MNHEY and CDR2 SMNVEV (reference sequence). CDR3 sequence reads: CASSTLAGAVPEPFYEQYF. CDR3 nucleotides: TGTGCCAGCAGTACCCTAGCGGGGGCCGTTCCCGAACCCTTCTACGAGCAGTACTTC.

Notes on this clone: This sample also contains other DNA sequences that code for the same CDR3. The chain carries TRBV3-1 (or the pseudogene TRBV3-2) and TRBJ2-3; D ambiguous. Germline assignment: CDR1 LGHDT and CDR2 YNNKEL (reference sequence). Trimming left V 2 bases short and J 1 base short, with 4 bases between. This CDR3 is built from 13 residues. The CDR3 DNA reads as TGTGCCAGCAGCCAACCTCGCACAGATACGCAGTATTTT. Translated: CASSQPRTDTQYF.

V usage is TRBV5-1 and J usage is TRBJ1-2, with 10 nucleotides matching TRBD1. Per germline, CDR1 SGHRS and CDR2 YFSETQ. The CDR3 is made up of 14 amino acids. The V and J ends lost 1 base and 5 bases, in that order; junction bases with no gene match: 2. As DNA, the CDR3 is TGCGCCAGCAGCTTGCCGGGACAGGGGTATGGCTACACCTTC. It is translated as CASSLPGQGYGYTF.

The table lists this clone with a count of one. The identical CDR3 is also encoded by other nucleotide sequences in the sample. The V and J genes are TRBV11-2 and TRBJ2-7; D ambiguous. The CDR3 is 13 residues long. CDR1 and CDR2 from the germline V gene are SGHAT and FQNNGV. V was clipped by 0 bases and J by 7 bases, with 10 bases between them. The CDR3 protein is CASSLDRRNEQYF. The CDR3 DNA follows: TGTGCCAGCAGCTTAGATCGCAGGAATGAGCAGTACTTC.

The rearrangement links TRBV18 to TRBJ2-2; weak D call: TRBD1 (6 bases). The CDR3 runs 14 residues. Deletions cut 3 bases from V and 4 bases from J, with 9 bases between. Germline assignment: CDR1 KGHSH and CDR2 LQKENI. CDR3 DNA: TGTGCCAGCTCACCGACAGGTACCACCGGGGAGCTGTTTTTT. It codes for CASSPTGTTGELFF.

V is TRBV5-6 and J is TRBJ2-1; 13 nucleotides match TRBD2. The CDR3 contains 17 residues. V shed 4 bases and J 5 bases; nucleotides not matched to a gene: 9. From germline, CDR1 is SGHDT and CDR2 YYEEEE. The CDR3 DNA is TGTGCCAGCAGCCGGGGCACTAGCGGGGGGGTCCACAATGAGCAGTTCTTC. Encoded protein: CASSRGTSGGVHNEQFF.

V and J are TRBV10-3 and TRBJ1-1; D perhaps matches TRBD1 (5 bases). This CDR3 has 15 residues. The germline CDR1 and CDR2 sequences are ENHRY and SYGVKD. The ends were cut back, 4 bases at V and 6 bases at J, with 18 bases in the middle. The CDR3 sequence: CAISGEGGVTAEAFF. The CDR3 coding sequence is TGTGCCATCAGTGGGGAGGGAGGGGTGACCGCTGAAGCTTTCTTT.